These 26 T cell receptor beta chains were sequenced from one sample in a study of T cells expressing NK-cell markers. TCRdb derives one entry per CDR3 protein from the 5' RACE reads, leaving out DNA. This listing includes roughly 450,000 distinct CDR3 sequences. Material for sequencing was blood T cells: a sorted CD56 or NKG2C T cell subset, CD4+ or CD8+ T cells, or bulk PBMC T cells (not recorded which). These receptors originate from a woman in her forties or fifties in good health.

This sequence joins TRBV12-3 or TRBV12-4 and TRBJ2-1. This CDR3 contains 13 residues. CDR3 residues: CASSLKARNEQFF.

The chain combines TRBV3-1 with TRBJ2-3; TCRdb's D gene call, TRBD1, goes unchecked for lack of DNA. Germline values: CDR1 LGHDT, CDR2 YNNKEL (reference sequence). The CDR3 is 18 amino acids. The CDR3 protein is CASSQDWTGATSTDTQYF.

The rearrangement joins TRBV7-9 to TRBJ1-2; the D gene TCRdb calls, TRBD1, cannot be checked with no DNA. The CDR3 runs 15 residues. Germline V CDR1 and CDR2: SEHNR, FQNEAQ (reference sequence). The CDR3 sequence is CASSHAGTGESGYTF.

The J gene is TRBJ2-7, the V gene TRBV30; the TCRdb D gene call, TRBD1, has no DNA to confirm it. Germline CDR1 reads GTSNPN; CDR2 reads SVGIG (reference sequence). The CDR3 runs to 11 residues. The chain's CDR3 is CAWSMDTEQYF.

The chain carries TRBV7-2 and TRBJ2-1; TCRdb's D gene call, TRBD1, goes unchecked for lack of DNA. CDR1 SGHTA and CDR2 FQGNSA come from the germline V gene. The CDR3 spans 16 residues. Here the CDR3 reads CASSPEGGGRMDEQFF.

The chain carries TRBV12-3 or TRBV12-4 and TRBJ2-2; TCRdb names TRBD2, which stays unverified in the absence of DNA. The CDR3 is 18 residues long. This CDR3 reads CASSFRTSGAANTGELFF.

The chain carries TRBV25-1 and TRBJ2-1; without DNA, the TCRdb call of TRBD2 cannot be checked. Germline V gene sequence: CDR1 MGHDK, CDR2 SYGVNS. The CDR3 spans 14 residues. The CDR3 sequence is CASRTSGLYNEQFF. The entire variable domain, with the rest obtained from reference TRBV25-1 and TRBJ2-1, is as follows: EADIYQTPRYLVIGTGKKITLECSQTMGHDKMYWYQQDPGMELHLIHYSYGVNSTEKGDLSSESTVSRIRTEHFPLTLESARPSHTSQYLCASRTSGLYNEQFFGPGTRLTVL.

This CDR3 is CASSSKRAYGYTF. The chain couples TRBV12-3 or TRBV12-4 to TRBJ1-2. This CDR3 is built from 13 residues.

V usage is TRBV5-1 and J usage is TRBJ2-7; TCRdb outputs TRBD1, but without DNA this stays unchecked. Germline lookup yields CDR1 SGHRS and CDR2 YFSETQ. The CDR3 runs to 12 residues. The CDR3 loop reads CASSVGGDEQYF.

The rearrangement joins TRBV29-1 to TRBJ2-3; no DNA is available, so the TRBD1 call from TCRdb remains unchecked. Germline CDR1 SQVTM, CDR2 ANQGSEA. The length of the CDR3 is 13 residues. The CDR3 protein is CSVDVPGIDTQYF.

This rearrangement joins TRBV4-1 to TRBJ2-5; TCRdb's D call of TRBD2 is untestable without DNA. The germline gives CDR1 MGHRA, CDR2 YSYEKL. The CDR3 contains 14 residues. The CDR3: CASSQLALQETQYF.

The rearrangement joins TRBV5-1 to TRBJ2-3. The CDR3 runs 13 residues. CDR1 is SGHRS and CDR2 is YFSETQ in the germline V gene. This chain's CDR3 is CASSAFSTDTQYF.

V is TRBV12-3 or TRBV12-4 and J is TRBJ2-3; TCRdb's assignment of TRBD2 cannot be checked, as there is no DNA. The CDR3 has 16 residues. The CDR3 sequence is CASILGPGGSTDTQYF.

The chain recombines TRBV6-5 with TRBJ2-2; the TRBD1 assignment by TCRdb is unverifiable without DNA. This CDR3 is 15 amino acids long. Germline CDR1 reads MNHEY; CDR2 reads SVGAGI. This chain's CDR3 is CASSYRGEDTGELFF.

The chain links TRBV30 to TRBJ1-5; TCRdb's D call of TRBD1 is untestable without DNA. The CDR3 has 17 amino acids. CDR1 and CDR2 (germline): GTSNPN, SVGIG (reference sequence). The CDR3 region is CAWNAPAGSFWNQPQHF.

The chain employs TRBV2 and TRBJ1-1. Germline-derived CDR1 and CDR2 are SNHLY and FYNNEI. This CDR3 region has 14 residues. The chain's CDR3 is CASSGGVLNTEAFF.

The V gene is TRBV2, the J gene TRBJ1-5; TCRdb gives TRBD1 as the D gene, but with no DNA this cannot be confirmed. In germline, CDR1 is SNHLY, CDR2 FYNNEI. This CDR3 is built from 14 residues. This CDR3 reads CASTPGGGWQPQHF.

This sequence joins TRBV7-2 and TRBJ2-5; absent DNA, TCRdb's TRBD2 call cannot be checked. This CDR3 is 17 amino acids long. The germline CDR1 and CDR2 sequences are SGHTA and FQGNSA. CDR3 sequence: CASSYPQGLAGTETQYF.

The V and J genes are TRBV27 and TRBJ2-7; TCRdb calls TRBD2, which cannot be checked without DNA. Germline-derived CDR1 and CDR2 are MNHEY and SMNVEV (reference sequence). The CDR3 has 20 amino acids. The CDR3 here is CASSLRGASGRLQSSYEQYF.

The CDR3 loop reads CASRFGRRGTGELFF. V gene TRBV12-3 or TRBV12-4 combines with J gene TRBJ2-2; the TCRdb call, TRBD2, lacks DNA for checking. There are 15 residues in the CDR3.

The chain's CDR3 is CASSESGATDTQYF. The J gene is TRBJ2-3, the V gene TRBV10-2; TCRdb picks TRBD1, but there is no DNA to check that call. The CDR3 runs 14 residues. Looked up from germline, CDR1 is WSHSY and CDR2 is SAAADI.

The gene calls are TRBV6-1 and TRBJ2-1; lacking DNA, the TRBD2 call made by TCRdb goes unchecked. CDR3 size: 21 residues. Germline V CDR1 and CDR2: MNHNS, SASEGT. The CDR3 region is CASSQGRGGRAQRSSYNEQFF.

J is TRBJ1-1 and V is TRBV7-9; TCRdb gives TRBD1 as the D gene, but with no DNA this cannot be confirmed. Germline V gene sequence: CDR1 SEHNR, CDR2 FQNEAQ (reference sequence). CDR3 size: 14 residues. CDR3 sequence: CATRGTGQNTEAFF.

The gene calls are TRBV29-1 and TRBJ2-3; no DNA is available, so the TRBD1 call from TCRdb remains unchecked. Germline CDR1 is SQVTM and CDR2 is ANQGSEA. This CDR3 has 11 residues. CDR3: CSPTWGDTQYF.

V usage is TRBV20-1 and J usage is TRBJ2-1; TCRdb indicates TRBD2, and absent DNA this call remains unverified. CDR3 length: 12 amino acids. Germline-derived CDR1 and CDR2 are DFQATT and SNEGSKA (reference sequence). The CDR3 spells CSTFGTYNEQFF.

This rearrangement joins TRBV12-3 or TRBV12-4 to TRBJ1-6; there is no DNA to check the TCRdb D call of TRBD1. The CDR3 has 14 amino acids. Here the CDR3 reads CASVGTAPNSPLHF.